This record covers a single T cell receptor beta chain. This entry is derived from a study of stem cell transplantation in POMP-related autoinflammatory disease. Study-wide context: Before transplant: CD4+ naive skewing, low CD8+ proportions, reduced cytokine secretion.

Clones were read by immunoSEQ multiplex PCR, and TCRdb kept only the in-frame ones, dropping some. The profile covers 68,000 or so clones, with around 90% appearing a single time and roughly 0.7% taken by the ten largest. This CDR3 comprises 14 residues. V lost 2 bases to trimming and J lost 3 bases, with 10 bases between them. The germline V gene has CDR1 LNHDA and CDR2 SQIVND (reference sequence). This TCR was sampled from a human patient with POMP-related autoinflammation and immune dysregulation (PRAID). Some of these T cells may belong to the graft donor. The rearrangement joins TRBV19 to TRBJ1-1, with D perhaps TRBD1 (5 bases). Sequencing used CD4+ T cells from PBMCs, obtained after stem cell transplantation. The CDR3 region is CASSIRQGHTEAFF. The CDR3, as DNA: TGTGCCAGTAGTATACGGCAGGGACACACTGAAGCTTTCTTT.